This T cell receptor beta chain was identified during a study of shared clonotypes between healthy human individuals. Each of the donors was a healthy adult who was HIV-negative and had not had a recent acute infection or vaccination. Subsets obtained from CD4+ cells comprised CD45RA+ naive and CD45RA-negative memory cells. Turning to this clone: Its antigen is unknown.

After removal of 3 bases from V and 7 bases from J, the junction contained 15 bases not matched to a gene. The germline V gene encodes CDR1 ENHRY and CDR2 SYGVKD. This CDR3 has 18 residues. Sequencing was at deep level. Profiling relied on immunoSEQ multiplex PCR, and the TCRdb table lists in-frame clones only, not all of them. The sample includes approximately 2.4 million clones, almost 96% seen only once; the top ten take 0.1% to 0.15%. Broader study findings: Memory subsets generally showed smaller estimated richness than naive subsets did.

This chain links TRBV10-3 with TRBJ1-5; 10 nucleotides align to TRBD1. The receptor comes from a man younger than 35 in good health. Sequenced input: naive CD4+ T cells sorted from blood. Subset defined: CD45RA+ positively selected. The CDR3 reads CAISDTLTDRGRKQPQHF. The CDR3 DNA reads TGTGCCATCAGTGACACGCTTACAGACAGGGGGCGTAAACAGCCCCAGCATTTT.